Below, one T cell receptor beta chain is given with its context. The germline V gene encodes CDR1 SGDLS and CDR2 YYNGEE. With V trimmed by 3 bases and J by 5 bases, 5 bases remained unmatched. The CDR3 runs 15 residues. In the original workflow: The authors estimated nucleated cell counts from reference gene primer amplification. Produced via immunoSEQ multiplex PCR; TCRdb's table is partial and in-frame only. The V and J calls and clone size come from that table; D and trimming were worked out from the DNA. The data contain around 120,000 clones, roughly 87% of them singletons. The data were taken from a study of blood T cell repertoires in COVID-19. Study-wide background: Samples of COVID-19 (acute and convalescent) were obtained from the United States, Italy and Spain. The analysed material was cDNA or gDNA that came from T cells, B-cell-depleted T cells, or PBMCs.

The chain combines TRBV9 with TRBJ2-2; 9 nucleotides line up with TRBD1. The TCR was taken from a man older than 75 with acute or convalescent COVID-19. Sequencing was done on a sample of peripheral blood. CDR3 sequence: CASSGRTGATGELFF. The CDR3 nucleotides read TGTGCCAGCAGCGGAAGGACAGGGGCAACCGGGGAGCTGTTTTTT.